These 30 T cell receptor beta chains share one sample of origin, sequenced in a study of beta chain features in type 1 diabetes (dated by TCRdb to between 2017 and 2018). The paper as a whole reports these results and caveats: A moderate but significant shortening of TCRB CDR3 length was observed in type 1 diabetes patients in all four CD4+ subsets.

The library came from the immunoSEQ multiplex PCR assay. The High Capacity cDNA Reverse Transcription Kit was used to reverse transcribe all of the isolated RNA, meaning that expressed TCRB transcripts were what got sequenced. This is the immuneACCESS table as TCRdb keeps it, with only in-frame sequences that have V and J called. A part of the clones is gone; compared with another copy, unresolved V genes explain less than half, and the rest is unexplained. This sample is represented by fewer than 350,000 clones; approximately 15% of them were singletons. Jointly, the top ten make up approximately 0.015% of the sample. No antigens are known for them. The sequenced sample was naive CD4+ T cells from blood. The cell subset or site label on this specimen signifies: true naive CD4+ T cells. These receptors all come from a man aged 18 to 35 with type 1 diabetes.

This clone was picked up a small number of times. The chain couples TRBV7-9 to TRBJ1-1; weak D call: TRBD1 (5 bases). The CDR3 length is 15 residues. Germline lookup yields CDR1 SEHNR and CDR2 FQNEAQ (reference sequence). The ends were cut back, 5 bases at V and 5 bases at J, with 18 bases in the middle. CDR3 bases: TGTGCCAGCAGCCCCCGCGGGGCCGCGGGTACTGAAGCTTTCTTT. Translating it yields CASSPRGAAGTEAFF.

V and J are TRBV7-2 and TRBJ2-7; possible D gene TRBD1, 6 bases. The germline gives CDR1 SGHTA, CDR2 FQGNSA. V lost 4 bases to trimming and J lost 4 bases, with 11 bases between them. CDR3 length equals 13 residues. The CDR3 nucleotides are TGTGCCAGCAGCTCATACAGGGCTTACGAGCAGTACTTC. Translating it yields CASSSYRAYEQYF.

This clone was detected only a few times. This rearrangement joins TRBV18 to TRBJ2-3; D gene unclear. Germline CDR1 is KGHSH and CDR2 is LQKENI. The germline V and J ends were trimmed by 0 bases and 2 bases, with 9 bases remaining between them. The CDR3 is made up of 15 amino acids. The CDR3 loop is CASSPPNSNTDTQYF. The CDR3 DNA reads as TGTGCCAGCTCACCACCAAACTCTAACACAGATACGCAGTATTTT.

The CDR3 bases are TGTGCCTGGCCCCCGGGGGGGCCCGGGGATACGCAGTATTTT. This codes for CAWPPGGPGDTQYF. The J gene is TRBJ2-3, the V gene TRBV30; 8 bases are a match to TRBD2. This CDR3 contains 14 residues. In germline, CDR1 is GTSNPN, CDR2 SVGIG (reference sequence). V shed 5 bases, J shed 6 bases, and the junction held 10 bases outside the gene matches.

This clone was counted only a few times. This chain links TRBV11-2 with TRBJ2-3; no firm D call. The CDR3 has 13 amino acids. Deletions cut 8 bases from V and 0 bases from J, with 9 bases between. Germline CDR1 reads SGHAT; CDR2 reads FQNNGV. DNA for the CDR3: TGTGCCAGCGCTCCTACTAGCACAGATACGCAGTATTTT. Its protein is CASAPTSTDTQYF.

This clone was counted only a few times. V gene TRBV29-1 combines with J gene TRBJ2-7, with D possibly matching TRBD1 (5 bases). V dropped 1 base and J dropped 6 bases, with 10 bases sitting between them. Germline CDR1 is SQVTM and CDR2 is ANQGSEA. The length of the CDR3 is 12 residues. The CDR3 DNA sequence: TGCAGCGTTGAAGGGGGCCTCTCCGAGCAGTACTTC. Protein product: CSVEGGLSEQYF.

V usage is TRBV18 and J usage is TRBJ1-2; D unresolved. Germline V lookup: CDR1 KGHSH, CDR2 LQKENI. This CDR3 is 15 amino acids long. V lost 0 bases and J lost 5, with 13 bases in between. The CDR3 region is CASSPPTRPPYGYTF. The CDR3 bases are TGTGCCAGCTCACCACCGACCAGGCCTCCGTATGGCTACACCTTC.

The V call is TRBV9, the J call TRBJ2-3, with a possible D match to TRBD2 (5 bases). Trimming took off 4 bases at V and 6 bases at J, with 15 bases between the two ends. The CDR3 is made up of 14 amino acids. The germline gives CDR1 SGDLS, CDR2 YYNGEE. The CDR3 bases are TGTGCCAGCAGCTCCCACCCTTTAGCGGATACGCAGTATTTT. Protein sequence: CASSSHPLADTQYF.

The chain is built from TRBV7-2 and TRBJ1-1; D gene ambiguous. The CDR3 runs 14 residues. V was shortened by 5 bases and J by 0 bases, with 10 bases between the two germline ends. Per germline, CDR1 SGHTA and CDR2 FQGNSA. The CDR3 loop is CASSRGSVNTEAFF. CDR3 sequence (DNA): TGTGCCAGCAGCCGAGGGTCAGTGAACACTGAAGCTTTCTTT.

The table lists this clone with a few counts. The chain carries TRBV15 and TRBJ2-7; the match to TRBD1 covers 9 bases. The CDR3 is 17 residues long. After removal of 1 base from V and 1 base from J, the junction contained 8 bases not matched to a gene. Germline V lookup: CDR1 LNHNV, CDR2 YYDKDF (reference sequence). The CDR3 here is CATSRAGTGLGSYEQYF. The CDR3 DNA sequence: TGTGCCACCAGCAGAGCAGGGACAGGGTTAGGGTCCTACGAGCAGTACTTC.

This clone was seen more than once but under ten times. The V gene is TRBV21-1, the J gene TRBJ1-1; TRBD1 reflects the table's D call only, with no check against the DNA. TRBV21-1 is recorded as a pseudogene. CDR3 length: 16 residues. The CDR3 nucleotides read TGTGCCAGCAGCGGAAAAGGACAGGGGATGAACACTGAAGCTTTCTTT. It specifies CASSGKGQGMNTEAFF.

For the CDR3, the DNA is TGTGCCTGGAGGGGGCGGCTGAGGTCGGGCTATGGCTACACCTTC. Translated: CAWRGRLRSGYGYTF. This chain connects TRBV30 to TRBJ1-2; D might be TRBD1 (5 bases). CDR3 size: 15 residues. V lost 3 bases and J lost 4, with 18 bases in between. The V gene's germline CDR1 is GTSNPN and CDR2 SVGIG (reference sequence).

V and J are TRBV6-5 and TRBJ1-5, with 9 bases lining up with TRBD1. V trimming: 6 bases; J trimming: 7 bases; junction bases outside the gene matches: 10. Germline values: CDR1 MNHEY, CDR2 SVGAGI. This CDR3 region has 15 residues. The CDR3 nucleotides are TGTGCCAGCAGCCGAACTACAGGGGGCGGCCAGCCCCAGCATTTT. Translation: CASSRTTGGGQPQHF.

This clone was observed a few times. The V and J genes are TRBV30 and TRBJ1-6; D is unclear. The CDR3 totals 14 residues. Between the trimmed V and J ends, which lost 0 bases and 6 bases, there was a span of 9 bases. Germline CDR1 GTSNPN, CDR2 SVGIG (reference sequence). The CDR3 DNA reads TGTGCCTGGAGTGTACGGCGGAGTAATTCACCCCTCCACTTT. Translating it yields CAWSVRRSNSPLHF.

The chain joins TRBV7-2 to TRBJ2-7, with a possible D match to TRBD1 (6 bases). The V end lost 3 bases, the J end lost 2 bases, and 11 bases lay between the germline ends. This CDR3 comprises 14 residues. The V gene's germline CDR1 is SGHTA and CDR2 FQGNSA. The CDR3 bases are TGTGCCAGCAGCTTTGGGGCAGGGGCCTACGAGCAGTACTTC. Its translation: CASSFGAGAYEQYF.

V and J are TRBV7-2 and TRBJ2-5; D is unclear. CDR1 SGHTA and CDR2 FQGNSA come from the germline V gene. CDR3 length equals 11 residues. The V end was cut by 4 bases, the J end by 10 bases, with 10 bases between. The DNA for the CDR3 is TGTGCCAGCAGCTCCCACGGTTTCCAGTACTTC. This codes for CASSSHGFQYF.

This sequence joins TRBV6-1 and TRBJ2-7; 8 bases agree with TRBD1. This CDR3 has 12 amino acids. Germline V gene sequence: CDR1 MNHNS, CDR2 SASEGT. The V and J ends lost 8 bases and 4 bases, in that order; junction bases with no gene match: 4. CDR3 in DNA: TGTGCCAGCGGTCGGACAGGGTACGAGCAGTACTTC. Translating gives CASGRTGYEQYF.

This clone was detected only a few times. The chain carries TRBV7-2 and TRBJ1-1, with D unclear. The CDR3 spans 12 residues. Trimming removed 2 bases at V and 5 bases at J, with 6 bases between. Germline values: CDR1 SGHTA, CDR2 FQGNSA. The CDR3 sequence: CASSLQHTEAFF. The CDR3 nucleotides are TGTGCCAGCAGCTTACAACATACTGAAGCTTTCTTT.

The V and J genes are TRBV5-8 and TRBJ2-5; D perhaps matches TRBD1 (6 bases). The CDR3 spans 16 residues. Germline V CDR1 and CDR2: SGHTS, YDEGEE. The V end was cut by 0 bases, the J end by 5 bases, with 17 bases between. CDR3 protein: CASSLGGDTSGETQYF. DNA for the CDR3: TGTGCCAGCAGCTTGGGTGGGGACACCTCCGGGGAGACCCAGTACTTC.

CDR3 residues: CASSRGGWYQETQYF. In DNA, the CDR3 is TGTGCCAGCAGCCGCGGGGGGTGGTACCAAGAGACCCAGTACTTC. The chain carries TRBV7-2 and TRBJ2-5, with 8 bases identical to TRBD2. There are 15 residues in the CDR3. V lost 5 bases to trimming and J lost 0 bases; unmatched junction nucleotides: 5. The germline CDR1 and CDR2 sequences are SGHTA and FQGNSA.

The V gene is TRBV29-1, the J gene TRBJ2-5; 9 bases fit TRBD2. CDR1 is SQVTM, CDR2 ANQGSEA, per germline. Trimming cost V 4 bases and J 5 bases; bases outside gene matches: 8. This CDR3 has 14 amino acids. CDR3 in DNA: TGCAGCGTTGCTTTTAGCGGGAGAGGTGAGACCCAGTACTTC. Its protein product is CSVAFSGRGETQYF.

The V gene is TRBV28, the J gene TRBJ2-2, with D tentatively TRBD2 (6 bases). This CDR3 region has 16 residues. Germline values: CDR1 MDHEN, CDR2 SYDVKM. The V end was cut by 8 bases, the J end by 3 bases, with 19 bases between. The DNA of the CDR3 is TGTGCCAGCTGCGCTTGGCGGGGCCGGGACACCGGGGAGCTGTTTTTT. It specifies CASCAWRGRDTGELFF.

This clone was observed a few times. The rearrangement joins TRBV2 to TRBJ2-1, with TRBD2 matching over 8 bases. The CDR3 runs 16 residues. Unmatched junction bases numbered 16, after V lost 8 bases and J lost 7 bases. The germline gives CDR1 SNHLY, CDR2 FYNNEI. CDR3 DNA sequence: TGTGCCAGCCTTGCATACTCCGGGACTAGTCGGAATGAGCAGTTCTTC. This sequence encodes CASLAYSGTSRNEQFF.

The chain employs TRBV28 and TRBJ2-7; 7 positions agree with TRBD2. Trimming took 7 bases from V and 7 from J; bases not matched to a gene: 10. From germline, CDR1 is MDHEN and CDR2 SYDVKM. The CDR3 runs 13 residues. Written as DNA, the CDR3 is TGTGCCAGCATCTGGGGGGGGGACGGGGAGCAGTACTTC. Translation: CASIWGGDGEQYF.

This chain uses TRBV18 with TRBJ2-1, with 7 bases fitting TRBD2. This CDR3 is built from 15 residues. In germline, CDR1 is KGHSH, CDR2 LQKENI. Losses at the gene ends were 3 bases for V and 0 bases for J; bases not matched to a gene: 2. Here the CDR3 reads CASSPIAGSYNEQFF. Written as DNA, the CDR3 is TGTGCCAGCTCACCCATAGCGGGCTCCTACAATGAGCAGTTCTTC.

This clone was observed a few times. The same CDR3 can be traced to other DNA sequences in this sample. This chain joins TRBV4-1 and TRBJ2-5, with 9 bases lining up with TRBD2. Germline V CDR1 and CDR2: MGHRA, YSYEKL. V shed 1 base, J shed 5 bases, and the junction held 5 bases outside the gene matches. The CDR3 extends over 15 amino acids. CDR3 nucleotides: TGCGCCAGCAGCCAAGGACTAGCGGTGGGGGAGACCCAGTACTTC. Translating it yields CASSQGLAVGETQYF.

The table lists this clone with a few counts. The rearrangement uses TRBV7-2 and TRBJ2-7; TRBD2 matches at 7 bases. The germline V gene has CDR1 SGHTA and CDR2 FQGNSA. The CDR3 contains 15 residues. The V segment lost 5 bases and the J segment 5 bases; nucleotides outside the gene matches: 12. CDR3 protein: CASSPRAREYDEQYF. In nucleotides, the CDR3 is TGTGCCAGCAGCCCGAGGGCGCGGGAGTATGACGAGCAGTACTTC.

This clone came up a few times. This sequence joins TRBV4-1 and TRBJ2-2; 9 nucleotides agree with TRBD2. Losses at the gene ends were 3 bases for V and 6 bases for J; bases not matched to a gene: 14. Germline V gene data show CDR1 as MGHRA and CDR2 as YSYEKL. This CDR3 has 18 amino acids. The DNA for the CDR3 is TGCGCCAGCAGCCACGACCTTGGGACTAGCCACGGCGCCGGGGAGCTGTTTTTT. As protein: CASSHDLGTSHGAGELFF.

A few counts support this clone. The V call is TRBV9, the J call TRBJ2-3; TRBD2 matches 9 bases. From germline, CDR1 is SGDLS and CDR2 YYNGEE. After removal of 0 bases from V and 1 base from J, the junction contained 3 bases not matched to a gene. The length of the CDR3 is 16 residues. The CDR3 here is CASSVAAGGGTDTQYF. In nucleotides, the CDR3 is TGTGCCAGCAGCGTAGCAGCGGGGGGTGGCACAGATACGCAGTATTTT. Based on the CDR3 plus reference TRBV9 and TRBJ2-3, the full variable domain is DSGVTQTPKHLITATGQRVTLRCSPRSGDLSVYWYQQSLDQGLQFLIQYYNGEERAKGNILERFSAQQFPDLHSELNLSSLELGDSALYFCASSVAAGGGTDTQYFGPGTRLTVL.

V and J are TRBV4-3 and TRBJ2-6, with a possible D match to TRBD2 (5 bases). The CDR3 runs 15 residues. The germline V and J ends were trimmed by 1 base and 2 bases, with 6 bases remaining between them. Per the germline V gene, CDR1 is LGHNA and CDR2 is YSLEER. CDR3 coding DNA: TGCGCCAGCAGCCAAGTAGCGACTGGGGCCAACGTCCTGACTTTC. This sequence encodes CASSQVATGANVLTF.